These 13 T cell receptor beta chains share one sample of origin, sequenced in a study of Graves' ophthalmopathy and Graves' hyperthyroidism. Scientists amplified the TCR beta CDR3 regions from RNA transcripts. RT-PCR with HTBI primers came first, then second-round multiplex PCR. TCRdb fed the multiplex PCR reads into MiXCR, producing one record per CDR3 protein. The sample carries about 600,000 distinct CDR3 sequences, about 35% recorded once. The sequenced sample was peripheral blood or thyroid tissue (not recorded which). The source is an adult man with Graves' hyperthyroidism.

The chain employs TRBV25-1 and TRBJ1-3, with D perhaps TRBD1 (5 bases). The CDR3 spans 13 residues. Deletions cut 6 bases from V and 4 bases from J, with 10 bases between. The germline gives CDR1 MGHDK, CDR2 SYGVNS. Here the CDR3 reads CASRDQGGNTIYF. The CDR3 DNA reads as TGTGCCAGCAGAGATCAGGGAGGAAACACCATATATTTT. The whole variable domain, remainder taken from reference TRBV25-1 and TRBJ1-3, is EADIYQTPRYLVIGTGKKITLECSQTMGHDKMYWYQQDPGMELHLIHYSYGVNSTEKGDLSSESTVSRIRTEHFPLTLESARPSHTSQYLCASRDQGGNTIYFGEGSWLTVV.

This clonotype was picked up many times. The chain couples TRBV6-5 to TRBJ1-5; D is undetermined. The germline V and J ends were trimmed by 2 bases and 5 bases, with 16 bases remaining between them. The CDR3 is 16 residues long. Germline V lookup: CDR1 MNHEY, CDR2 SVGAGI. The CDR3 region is CASSYPGMYHDQPQHF. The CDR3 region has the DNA TGTGCCAGCAGTTACCCCGGGATGTATCATGATCAGCCCCAGCATTTT.

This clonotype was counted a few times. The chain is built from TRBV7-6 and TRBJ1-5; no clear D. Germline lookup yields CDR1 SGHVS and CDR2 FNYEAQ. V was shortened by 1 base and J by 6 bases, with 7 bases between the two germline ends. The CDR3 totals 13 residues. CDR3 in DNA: TGTGCCAGCAGCTTAGATTACGGTCAGCCCCAGCATTTT. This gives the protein CASSLDYGQPQHF.

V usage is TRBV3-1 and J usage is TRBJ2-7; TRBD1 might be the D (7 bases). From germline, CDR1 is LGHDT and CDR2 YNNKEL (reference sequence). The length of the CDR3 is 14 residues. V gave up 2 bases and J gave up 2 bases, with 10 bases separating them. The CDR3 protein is CASSQRGTAYEQYF. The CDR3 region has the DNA TGTGCCAGCAGCCAACGCGGGACAGCCTACGAGCAGTACTTC.

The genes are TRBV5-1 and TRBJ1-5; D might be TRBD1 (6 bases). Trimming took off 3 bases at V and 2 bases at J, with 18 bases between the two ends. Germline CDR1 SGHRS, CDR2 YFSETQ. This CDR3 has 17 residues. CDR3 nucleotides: TGCGCCAGCAGCTCCGGCGGTGGGGGCGAGGGCAATCAGCCCCAGCATTTT. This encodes CASSSGGGGEGNQPQHF.

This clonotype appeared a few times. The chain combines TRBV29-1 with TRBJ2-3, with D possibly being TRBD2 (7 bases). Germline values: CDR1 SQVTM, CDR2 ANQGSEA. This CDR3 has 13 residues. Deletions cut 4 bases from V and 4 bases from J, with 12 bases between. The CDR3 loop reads CSVGGGGADTQYF. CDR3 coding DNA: TGCAGCGTTGGCGGGGGCGGCGCAGATACGCAGTATTTT.

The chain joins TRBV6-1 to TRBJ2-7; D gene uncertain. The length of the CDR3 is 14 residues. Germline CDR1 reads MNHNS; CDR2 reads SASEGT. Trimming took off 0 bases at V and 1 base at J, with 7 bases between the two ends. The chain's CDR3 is CASSEAGRSYEQYF. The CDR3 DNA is TGTGCCAGCAGTGAAGCGGGCAGATCCTACGAGCAGTACTTC.

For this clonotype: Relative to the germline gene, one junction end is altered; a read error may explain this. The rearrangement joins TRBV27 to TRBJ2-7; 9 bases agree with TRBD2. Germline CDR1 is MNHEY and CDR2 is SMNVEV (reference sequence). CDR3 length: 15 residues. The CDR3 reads CAGSPGSVAGDEQYF. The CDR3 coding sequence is TGTGCCGGCAGCCCTGGTTCGGTAGCGGGAGATGAGCAGTACTTC.

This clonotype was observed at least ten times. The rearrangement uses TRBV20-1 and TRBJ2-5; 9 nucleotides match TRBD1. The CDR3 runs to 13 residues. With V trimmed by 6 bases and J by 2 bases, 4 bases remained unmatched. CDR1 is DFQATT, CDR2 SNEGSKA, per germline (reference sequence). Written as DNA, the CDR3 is TGCAGTGCGGAAGGACAGGGGCAAGAGACCCAGTACTTC. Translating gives CSAEGQGQETQYF.

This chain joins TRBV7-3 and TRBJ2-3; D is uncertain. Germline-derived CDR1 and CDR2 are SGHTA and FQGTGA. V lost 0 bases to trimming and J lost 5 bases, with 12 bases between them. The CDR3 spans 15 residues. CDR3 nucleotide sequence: TGTGCCAGCAGCTTAACAGAAGGAAGCCGAGATACGCAGTATTTT. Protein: CASSLTEGSRDTQYF.

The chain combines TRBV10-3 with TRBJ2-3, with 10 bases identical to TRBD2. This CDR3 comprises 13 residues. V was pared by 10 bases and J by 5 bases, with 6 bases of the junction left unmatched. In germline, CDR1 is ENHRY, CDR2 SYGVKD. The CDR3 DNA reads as TGTGCCAGCACTCGACTAGCGGGAGATACGCAGTATTTT. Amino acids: CASTRLAGDTQYF.

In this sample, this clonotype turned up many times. CDR3 protein: CASSRSGTGLYEQYF. DNA for the CDR3: TGTGCCAGCAGCCGTTCCGGGACAGGACTATACGAGCAGTACTTC. This chain links TRBV7-9 with TRBJ2-7, with 8 bases lining up with TRBD1. This CDR3 is built from 15 residues. From germline, CDR1 is SEHNR and CDR2 FQNEAQ (reference sequence). V shed 5 bases and J 4 bases; nucleotides not matched to a gene: 10.

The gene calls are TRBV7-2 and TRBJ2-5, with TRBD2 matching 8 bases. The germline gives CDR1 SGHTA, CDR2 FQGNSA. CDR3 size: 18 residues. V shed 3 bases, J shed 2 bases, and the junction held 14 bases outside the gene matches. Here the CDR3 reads CASSLDGTSGGYQETQYF. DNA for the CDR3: TGTGCCAGCAGCTTGGATGGAACTAGCGGAGGATATCAAGAGACCCAGTACTTC.